The entry that follows covers one TCR beta chain sequence. The antigen remains undetermined. CDR3 length: 14 residues. In germline, CDR1 is SGHVS, CDR2 FQNEAQ. Trimming cost V 5 bases and J 4 bases, with 13 bases left between them. This specimen comes from a study of siplizumab effects on memory and regulatory T cells. Overall study results and limits: Unstimulated subsets captured only a minor fraction of alloreactive clones. Researchers did not confirm the suppressive function of proliferating Tregs from siplizumab cultures.

The data were produced by immunoSEQ multiplex PCR, yet TCRdb's version contains in-frame clones alone and is incomplete. The table records fewer than 80,000 clones, 93% of them present only once. The receptor was derived from a human donor in good health. The V call is TRBV7-8, the J call TRBJ2-3; D uncertain. The sequencing input was CD8+ T cells sorted from blood. CDR3 sequence: CASSDGVLADTQYF. Written as DNA, the CDR3 is TGTGCCAGCAGCGACGGAGTTTTGGCAGATACGCAGTATTTT.